This T cell receptor (beta chain) was documented in a study of blood T cell repertoires in COVID-19. Looking at the study overall: Sites across the United States, Italy and Spain contributed samples from acute and convalescent COVID-19. From T cells, B-cell-depleted T cells, or PBMCs came the material, which was cDNA or gDNA.

The data were produced by immunoSEQ multiplex PCR, yet TCRdb's version contains in-frame clones alone and is incomplete. The sample lists hundreds of thousands of clones; about nine tenths were seen once. Germline V lookup: CDR1 MGHDK, CDR2 SYGVNS. Trimming shortened V by 4 bases and J by 4 bases, and 10 bases separated the two germline ends. This CDR3 has 14 amino acids. This receptor was obtained from a man in his sixties who had recovered from COVID-19. The chain couples TRBV25-1 to TRBJ2-2; D is uncertain. The sequencing sample was made of peripheral blood. The CDR3 region is CASSGGPVTGELFF. DNA for the CDR3: TGTGCCAGCAGTGGTGGGCCGGTCACCGGGGAGCTGTTTTTT.